The 14 T cell receptor beta chains below all came from one sample that was sequenced in a study of shared clonotypes between healthy human individuals. CD45RO negativity and positive selection for CCR7 defined naive CD8 cells, a population that excluded terminally differentiated effector memory CD45RA+ cells. Repertoires were generated with immunoSEQ multiplex PCR, while TCRdb's copy carries only in-frame clones and drops some. The sample has about 2.1 million clones, approximately 92% seen once; the top ten hold roughly 1.7%. The material sequenced was naive CD8+ T cells from PBMCs. These receptors all come from a man between 18 and 35 years old in good health. Some clones in this sample may be carry-over from other donors' samples.

This chain links TRBV27 with TRBJ2-3, with 8 bases aligning to TRBD2. J gave up 2 bases and V 5 bases, and 9 bases lay outside the gene matches. The CDR3 has 16 residues. Looked up from germline, CDR1 is MNHEY and CDR2 is SMNVEV (reference sequence). The CDR3 spells CASSDLGAGATDTQYF. In nucleotides, the CDR3 is TGTGCCAGCAGTGATCTAGGAGCGGGAGCCACAGATACGCAGTATTTT.

In nucleotides, the CDR3 is TGTGCCATCAGTGACGACGGGAGCTACGAGCAGTACTTC. As protein: CAISDDGSYEQYF. The chain has TRBV10-3 and TRBJ2-7; D perhaps matches TRBD2 (6 bases). From germline, CDR1 is ENHRY and CDR2 SYGVKD. V gave up 3 bases and J gave up 3 bases, with 9 bases separating them. This CDR3 region has 13 residues.

This CDR3 reads CASSLLGQGVHEQYF. The CDR3 nucleotides are TGTGCCAGCAGTTTGTTGGGGCAGGGAGTCCACGAGCAGTACTTC. The rearrangement uses TRBV28 and TRBJ2-7; D might be TRBD1 or TRBD2, each matching 5 bases. CDR1 is MDHEN, CDR2 SYDVKM, per germline. The CDR3 sequence is 15 residues long. Trimming stripped 3 bases from V and 5 bases from J, with 17 bases between.

This clone is a singleton in its sample. The chain recombines TRBV6-6 with TRBJ1-1; 11 nucleotides line up with TRBD1. Trimming took 4 bases from V and 0 from J; bases not matched to a gene: 1. Germline-derived CDR1 and CDR2 are MNHNY and SVGAGI (reference sequence). The CDR3 has 15 amino acids. The CDR3, as DNA: TGTGCCAGCAGTTGGGACAGGGGGGTGAACACTGAAGCTTTCTTT. Its protein is CASSWDRGVNTEAFF.

V usage is TRBV5-5 and J usage is TRBJ2-7; D could derive from TRBD1 or TRBD2 (5 bases each). V was shortened by 4 bases and J by 0 bases, with 17 bases between the two germline ends. Germline assignment: CDR1 SGHKS and CDR2 YYEKEE (reference sequence). This CDR3 has 16 amino acids. In DNA form, the CDR3 reads TGTGCCAGCAGCCACATCGGGACGGTGAGCTCCTACGAGCAGTACTTC. Amino acids: CASSHIGTVSSYEQYF.

CDR3: CASSSAGGRGQETQYF. Here the CDR3 DNA reads TGTGCCAGCAGCTCTGCTGGAGGCAGGGGTCAAGAGACCCAGTACTTC. The gene calls are TRBV7-9 and TRBJ2-5, with D tentatively TRBD1 (6 bases). CDR3 length: 16 amino acids. Deletions cut 4 bases from V and 2 bases from J, with 17 bases between. Germline CDR1 reads SEHNR; CDR2 reads FQNEAQ (reference sequence).

The chain is built from TRBV9 and TRBJ2-7, with TRBD1 identical over 7 bases. Looked up from germline, CDR1 is SGDLS and CDR2 is YYNGEE. The CDR3 consists of 16 residues. The V and J ends lost 2 bases and 0 bases, in that order; junction bases with no gene match: 8. The CDR3: CASSVAGTASSYEQYF. As DNA, the CDR3 is TGTGCCAGCAGCGTTGCCGGGACAGCTAGCTCCTACGAGCAGTACTTC.

This sequence joins TRBV4-1 and TRBJ2-3; D possibly corresponds to TRBD2 (6 bases). This CDR3 contains 17 residues. Trimming shortened V by 0 bases and J by 4 bases, and 17 bases separated the two germline ends. The V gene's germline CDR1 is MGHRA and CDR2 YSYEKL. The CDR3 is CASSQELAAPVPDTQYF. The CDR3 DNA is TGCGCCAGCAGCCAAGAATTAGCGGCACCCGTCCCAGATACGCAGTATTTT.

V and J are TRBV9 and TRBJ1-1, with 8 bases matching TRBD1. V shed 3 bases and J 0 bases; nucleotides not matched to a gene: 4. The CDR3 loop spans 15 amino acids. Germline V gene sequence: CDR1 SGDLS, CDR2 YYNGEE. The CDR3 DNA is TGTGCCAGCAGCGCAGGGGGCGCCTTGAACACTGAAGCTTTCTTT. Its protein is CASSAGGALNTEAFF. Full variable domain (outside the CDR3, taken from reference TRBV9 and TRBJ1-1): DSGVTQTPKHLITATGQRVTLRCSPRSGDLSVYWYQQSLDQGLQFLIQYYNGEERAKGNILERFSAQQFPDLHSELNLSSLELGDSALYFCASSAGGALNTEAFFGQGTRLTVV.

V gene TRBV2 combines with J gene TRBJ2-7; D not resolved. V shed 8 bases and J shed 3 bases, with 17 bases lying between them. CDR3 length: 14 amino acids. Looked up from germline, CDR1 is SNHLY and CDR2 is FYNNEI. This CDR3 is CASDSPHHYYEQYF. The CDR3 nucleotides are TGTGCCAGCGATTCACCCCACCATTACTACGAGCAGTACTTC. Full variable domain (outside the CDR3, taken from reference TRBV2 and TRBJ2-7): EPEVTQTPSHQVTQMGQEVILRCVPISNHLYFYWYRQILGQKVEFLVSFYNNEISEKSEIFDDQFSVERPDGSNFTLKIRSTKLEDSAMYFCASDSPHHYYEQYFGPGTRLTVT.

The V and J genes are TRBV7-3 and TRBJ2-1, with 12 bases lining up with TRBD2. The CDR3 covers 15 residues. Germline V gene lookup returns CDR1 SGHTA and CDR2 FQGTGA. After removal of 5 bases from V and 9 bases from J, the junction contained 8 bases not matched to a gene. The CDR3 DNA follows: TGTGCCAGCAGCGTGCTAGCGGGAGGGCGTGCTGAGCAGTTCTTC. Translated, it gives CASSVLAGGRAEQFF.

This clone has just one count. V is TRBV5-5 and J is TRBJ2-7; TRBD1 or TRBD2 may be the D gene (6 bases each). CDR1 is SGHKS and CDR2 is YYEKEE in the germline V gene (reference sequence). The CDR3 consists of 17 residues. Trimming removed 2 bases at V and 0 bases at J, with 18 bases between. This chain's CDR3 is CASSFSFEGGLSYEQYF. CDR3 nucleotides: TGTGCCAGCAGCTTTAGTTTTGAGGGGGGCCTCTCCTACGAGCAGTACTTC.

V gene TRBV25-1 combines with J gene TRBJ1-1; tentatively, D is TRBD1 (6 bases). Trimming stripped 5 bases from V and 4 bases from J, with 11 bases between. Germline V gives CDR1 MGHDK, CDR2 SYGVNS. The CDR3 consists of 13 residues. The CDR3, as DNA: TGTGCCAGCAGTACTTGGGGGGCCACTGAAGCTTTCTTT. Translated, it gives CASSTWGATEAFF.

V gene TRBV10-3 combines with J gene TRBJ2-3; possibly TRBD1 or TRBD2 for D (5 bases each). The CDR3 totals 16 residues. Germline-derived CDR1 and CDR2 are ENHRY and SYGVKD. The V and J ends lost 11 bases and 3 bases respectively, with 24 bases between them. CDR3: CAVGPQRGATTDTQYF. As DNA, the CDR3 is TGTGCCGTGGGACCCCAGAGAGGGGCGACAACAGATACGCAGTATTTT.